The table lists the clone carrying this T cell receptor beta chain with many counts. TCRdb recomputed calls from the 5' RACE reads with MiXCR, one row per CDR3 protein. Among tens of thousands of distinct CDR3 sequences listed, about 3.4% were seen once. This sample is drawn from a study of neurological immune-mediated disorders. The CDR3 consists of 15 residues. V shed 0 bases and J 3 bases; nucleotides not matched to a gene: 7. Germline CDR1 reads DFQATT; CDR2 reads SNEGSKA (reference sequence). The material sequenced was PBMCs. V gene TRBV20-1 combines with J gene TRBJ1-2; the match to TRBD1 covers 7 bases. The sequence came from a man in his forties with multiple sclerosis. The CDR3 loop is CSARDRGQGDYGYTF. The CDR3 DNA is TGCAGTGCTAGAGATAGGGGGCAGGGGGACTATGGCTACACCTTC.